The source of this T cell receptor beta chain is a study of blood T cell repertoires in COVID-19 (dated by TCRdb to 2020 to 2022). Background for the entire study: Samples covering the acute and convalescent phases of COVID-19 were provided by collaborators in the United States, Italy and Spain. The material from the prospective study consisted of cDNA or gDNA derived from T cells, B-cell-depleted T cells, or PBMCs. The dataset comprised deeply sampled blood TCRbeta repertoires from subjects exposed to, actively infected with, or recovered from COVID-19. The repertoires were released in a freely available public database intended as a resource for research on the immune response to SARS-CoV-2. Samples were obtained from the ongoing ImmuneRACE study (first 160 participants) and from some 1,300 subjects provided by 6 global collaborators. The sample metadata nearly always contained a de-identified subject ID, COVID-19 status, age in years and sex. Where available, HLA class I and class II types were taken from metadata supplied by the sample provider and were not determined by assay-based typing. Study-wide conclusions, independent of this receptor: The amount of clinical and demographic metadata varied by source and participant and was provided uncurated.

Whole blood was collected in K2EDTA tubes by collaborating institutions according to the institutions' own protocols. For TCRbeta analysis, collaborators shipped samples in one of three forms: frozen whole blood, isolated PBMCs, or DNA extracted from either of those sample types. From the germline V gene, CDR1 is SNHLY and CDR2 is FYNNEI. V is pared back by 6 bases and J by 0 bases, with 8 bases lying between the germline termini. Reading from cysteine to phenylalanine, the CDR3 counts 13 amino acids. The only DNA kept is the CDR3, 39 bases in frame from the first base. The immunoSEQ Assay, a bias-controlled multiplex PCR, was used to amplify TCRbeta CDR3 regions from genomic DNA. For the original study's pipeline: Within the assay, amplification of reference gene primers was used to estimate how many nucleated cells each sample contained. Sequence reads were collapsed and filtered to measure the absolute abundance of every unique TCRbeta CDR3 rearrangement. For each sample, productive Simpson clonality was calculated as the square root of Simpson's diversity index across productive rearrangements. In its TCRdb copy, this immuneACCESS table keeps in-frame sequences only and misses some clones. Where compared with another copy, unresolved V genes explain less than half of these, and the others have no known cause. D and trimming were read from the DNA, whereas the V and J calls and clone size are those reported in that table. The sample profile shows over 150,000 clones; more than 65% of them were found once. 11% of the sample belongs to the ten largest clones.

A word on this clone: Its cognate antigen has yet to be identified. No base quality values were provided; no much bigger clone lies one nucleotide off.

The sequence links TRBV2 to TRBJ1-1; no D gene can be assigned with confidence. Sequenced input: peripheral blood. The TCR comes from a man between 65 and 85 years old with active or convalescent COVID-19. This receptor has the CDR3 CASRTVMNTEAFF. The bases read TGTGCCAGCAGGACTGTAATGAACACTGAAGCTTTCTTT.